This T cell receptor (beta chain) was recovered during a study of technical replicates of blood from several donors. V was cut by 0 bases and J by 1 base, with 8 bases left in between. Germline V gene sequence: CDR1 SGHTA, CDR2 FQGTGA. The CDR3 is 15 amino acids. TCRdb keeps only in-frame clones here, not all; method: immunoSEQ multiplex PCR. The sample contains tens of thousands of clones, about 90% of which appear only once. This TCR came from a human donor in good health. The chain employs TRBV7-3 and TRBJ2-3, with a possible D match to TRBD2 (6 bases). Source material: T cells isolated from PBMCs. The CDR3 DNA reads TGTGCCAGCAGCTTAACAGGCGGGGGCACAGATACGCAGTATTTT. This gives the protein CASSLTGGGTDTQYF.